The T cell receptor (beta chain) described here comes from a study of post-analysis software for immune sequencing data. Overall study findings and caveats: Controls had significantly higher normalized Chao1 diversity than multiple sclerosis patients. When the samples were clustered directly with F measure, those that had been prepared in the same batch showed strong co-clustering. Patients carried a handful of TRBV segments more frequently than controls did, and TRBV5-6, TRBV5-1 and TRBV20-1 were among them.

V dropped 6 bases and J dropped 5 bases, with 11 bases sitting between them. The CDR3 covers 13 residues. This clonotype was found once. What it recognizes is unknown. Libraries were made from TCR beta cDNA, and they carried unique molecular identifiers. In TCRdb, the PCR reads were re-called with MiXCR into one record per CDR3 protein. The table records about 190,000 distinct CDR3 sequences, over 25% of them present only once. The chain carries TRBV12-3 or TRBV12-4 and TRBJ2-1, with a possible D match to TRBD1 (5 bases). This receptor was taken from a girl under 18 with multiple sclerosis. The specimen was blood. CDR3 DNA sequence: TGTGCCAGCAGCGACGGACACCACAATGAGCAGTTCTTC. Its translation is CASSDGHHNEQFF.